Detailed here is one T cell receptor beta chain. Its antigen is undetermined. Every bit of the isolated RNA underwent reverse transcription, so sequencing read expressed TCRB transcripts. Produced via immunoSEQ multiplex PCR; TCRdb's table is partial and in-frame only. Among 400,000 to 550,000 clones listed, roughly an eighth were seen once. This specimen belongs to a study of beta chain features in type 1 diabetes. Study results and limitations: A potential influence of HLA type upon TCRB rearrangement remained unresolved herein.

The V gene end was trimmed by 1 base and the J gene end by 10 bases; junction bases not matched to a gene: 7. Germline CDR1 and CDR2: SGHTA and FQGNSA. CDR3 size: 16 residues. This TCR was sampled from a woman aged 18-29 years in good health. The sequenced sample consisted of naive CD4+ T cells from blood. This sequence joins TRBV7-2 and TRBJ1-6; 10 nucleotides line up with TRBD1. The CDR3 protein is CASSLVVGTGVSPLHF. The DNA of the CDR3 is TGTGCCAGCAGCTTAGTAGTGGGGACAGGGGTGTCACCCCTCCACTTT.